The 23 T cell receptor beta chains below come from one sample, sequenced in a study of CD8+ T cells in alopecia areata. Following RNA extraction, reverse transcription yielded cDNA that acted as the sequencing template. Some clones are missing from TCRdb's copy, which holds only in-frame ones; the method was immunoSEQ multiplex PCR. The table lists some 110,000 clones, under 40% of them singletons. The specimen was CD4+ T cells sorted from blood. The receptor set was obtained from a human donor with alopecia areata.

The rearrangement joins TRBV14 to TRBJ2-3; D call uncertain. Trimming removed 4 bases from V and 8 bases from J, with 13 bases in between. Germline V lookup: CDR1 SGHDN, CDR2 FVKESK. The CDR3 extends over 13 amino acids. The CDR3 region has the DNA TGTGCCAGCAGCCGAGCCCTATCGGGTACGCAGTATTTT. It yields the protein CASSRALSGTQYF.

This clone appeared a few times. V is TRBV29-1 and J is TRBJ1-5; TRBD1 aligns across 12 bases. The V and J ends lost 6 bases and 6 bases, in that order; junction bases with no gene match: 9. The CDR3 contains 15 residues. CDR1 and CDR2 (germline): SQVTM, ANQGSEA. The CDR3 is CSVAVGQGAGQPQHF. The CDR3 region has the DNA TGCAGCGTCGCCGTGGGACAGGGGGCAGGTCAGCCCCAGCATTTT.

The J gene is TRBJ2-7, the V gene TRBV6-6, with 12 bases that match TRBD1. Per germline, CDR1 MNHNY and CDR2 SVGAGI (reference sequence). This CDR3 spans 14 amino acids. With 5 bases clipped from V and 6 bases from J, the junction kept 5 bases outside the gene matches. The CDR3 is CASSAGTGGSEQYF. Here the CDR3 DNA reads TGTGCCAGCAGTGCCGGGACAGGGGGCTCCGAGCAGTACTTC.

The CDR3 reads CASSLNREGYTF. Written as DNA, the CDR3 is TGTGCCAGCAGCTTGAACAGGGAGGGCTACACCTTC. The V and J genes are TRBV5-6 and TRBJ1-2; the D gene is possibly TRBD1 (6 bases). The CDR3 length is 12 residues. V was trimmed by 1 base and J by 8 bases, leaving 9 bases between them. CDR1 and CDR2 (germline): SGHDT, YYEEEE.

The chain couples TRBV7-2 to TRBJ2-7; D is possibly TRBD1 (7 bases). CDR1 is SGHTA and CDR2 is FQGNSA in the germline V gene. Trimming pared 2 bases from V and 7 bases from J, leaving 9 bases between. The length of the CDR3 is 12 residues. The CDR3 sequence: CASSLQGGEQYF. The CDR3 region has the DNA TGTGCCAGCAGCTTACAGGGGGGTGAGCAGTACTTC. Full variable domain (remainder filled in from reference TRBV7-2 and TRBJ2-7): GAGVSQSPSNKVTEKGKDVELRCDPISGHTALYWYRQSLGQGLEFLIYFQGNSAPDKSGLPSDRFSAERTGGSVSTLTIQRTQQEDSAVYLCASSLQGGEQYFGPGTRLTVT.

This clone was recorded a few times. The J gene is TRBJ2-5, the V gene TRBV5-4; maybe TRBD2 (6 bases). Trimming stripped 4 bases from V and 5 bases from J, with 21 bases between. Looked up from germline, CDR1 is SGHNT and CDR2 is YYREEE (reference sequence). This CDR3 contains 16 residues. CDR3 region: CASSPSGELGGETQYF. The CDR3, as DNA: TGTGCCAGCAGCCCTTCCGGGGAACTAGGAGGGGAGACCCAGTACTTC.

V gene TRBV28 combines with J gene TRBJ1-2; 7 positions match TRBD1. After removal of 10 bases from V and 8 bases from J, the junction contained 10 bases not matched to a gene. Germline lookup yields CDR1 MDHEN and CDR2 SYDVKM. This CDR3 comprises 12 residues. The CDR3 DNA is TGTGCCACAGGACAGGAGCTGCGGGGCTACACCTTC. Translated, it gives CATGQELRGYTF.

This clone was observed a single time. V is TRBV7-6 and J is TRBJ2-2; no firm D call. Germline CDR1 SGHVS, CDR2 FNYEAQ. Trimming removed 1 base at V and 4 bases at J, with 7 bases between. The CDR3 has 14 amino acids. The CDR3 DNA sequence: TGTGCCAGCAGCTTAGATAGTGTCACCGGGGAGCTGTTTTTT. This sequence encodes CASSLDSVTGELFF.

The chain has TRBV4-1 and TRBJ2-6; D is uncertain. CDR3 size: 15 residues. Germline CDR1 and CDR2: MGHRA and YSYEKL. V dropped 1 base and J dropped 2 bases, with 6 bases sitting between them. The CDR3 spells CASSQAVPGANVLTF. In nucleotides, the CDR3 is TGCGCCAGCAGCCAAGCGGTCCCTGGGGCCAACGTCCTGACTTTC.

This clone was counted at least ten times. Written as DNA, the CDR3 is TGTGCCAGCCTAGCGGGGGGGTCGTGGAACACTGAAGCTTTCTTT. Its translation is CASLAGGSWNTEAFF. This rearrangement joins TRBV11-2 to TRBJ1-1, with TRBD1 as a possible D gene (5 bases). The CDR3 loop spans 15 amino acids. V was trimmed by 8 bases and J by 1 base, leaving 17 bases between them. CDR1 and CDR2 from the germline V gene are SGHAT and FQNNGV.

This chain connects TRBV15 to TRBJ1-2; TRBD1 matches 7 bases. This CDR3 is 13 amino acids long. J lost 7 bases, V lost 5 bases, and 7 bases had no gene match. Germline V CDR1 and CDR2: LNHNV, YYDKDF (reference sequence). CDR3 amino acids: CATSPSDRVGYTF. The CDR3 DNA reads TGTGCCACCAGCCCATCAGACAGGGTTGGCTACACCTTC.

The chain uses TRBV7-9 and TRBJ2-7, with 7 bases that match TRBD1. CDR1 is SEHNR and CDR2 is FQNEAQ in the germline V gene (reference sequence). The CDR3 is 12 residues long. The V and J ends lost 5 bases and 4 bases, in that order; junction bases with no gene match: 2. The CDR3 is CASSTQGYEQYF. In DNA form, the CDR3 reads TGTGCCAGCAGCACACAGGGGTACGAGCAGTACTTC.

The chain recombines TRBV13 with TRBJ2-1; D may be TRBD2 (6 bases). Germline V gene data show CDR1 as PRHDT and CDR2 as FYEKMQ (reference sequence). The CDR3 is 16 amino acids. V shed 2 bases and J shed 1 base, with 12 bases lying between them. The DNA for the CDR3 is TGTGCCAGCAGCTTACGGGGGATTACTTCCTACAATGAGCAGTTCTTC. Translating it yields CASSLRGITSYNEQFF.

About this clone itself: The same CDR3 is also encoded by other DNA sequences in this sample. J is TRBJ2-1 and V is TRBV7-3; TRBD2 agrees at 11 bases. V lost 4 bases and J lost 2; bases outside the gene matches: 1. The CDR3 is 15 residues long. Germline V gives CDR1 SGHTA, CDR2 FQGTGA. This CDR3 is CASSWTSGPYNEQFF. In DNA, the CDR3 is TGTGCCAGCAGCTGGACTAGCGGGCCCTACAATGAGCAGTTCTTC.

This clone was counted between two and nine times. This rearrangement joins TRBV7-9 to TRBJ2-1; tentative D call: TRBD2 (5 bases). The CDR3 length is 14 residues. The germline V gene has CDR1 SEHNR and CDR2 FQNEAQ (reference sequence). The V end was cut by 4 bases, the J end by 2 bases, with 9 bases between. CDR3 in amino acids: CASSSSGAYNEQFF. DNA for the CDR3: TGTGCCAGCAGCTCTTCCGGGGCCTACAATGAGCAGTTCTTC.

The chain employs TRBV4-2 and TRBJ1-2, with D perhaps matching TRBD1 (6 bases). Per the germline V gene, CDR1 is LGHNA and CDR2 is YNFKEQ. CDR3 size: 15 residues. Trimming removed 4 bases from V and 4 bases from J, with 16 bases in between. This CDR3 reads CASSPYDRTIYGYTF. The CDR3 DNA is TGTGCCAGCAGCCCATACGACAGGACGATCTATGGCTACACCTTC.

The chain carries TRBV7-2 and TRBJ2-3; no reliable D call. CDR1 SGHTA and CDR2 FQGNSA come from the germline V gene. V was cut by 4 bases and J by 4 bases, with 12 bases left in between. The length of the CDR3 is 14 residues. In DNA, the CDR3 is TGTGCCAGCAGCTCAAGCGATAGGGCAGATACGCAGTATTTT. Its translation is CASSSSDRADTQYF.

This chain links TRBV29-1 with TRBJ2-5; D may be TRBD2 (6 bases). Germline assignment: CDR1 SQVTM and CDR2 ANQGSEA. This CDR3 is built from 13 residues. V lost 6 bases to trimming and J lost 1 base, with 12 bases between them. For the CDR3, the DNA is TGCAGCGTCGGGCTAGCGTTCCAAGAGACCCAGTACTTC. Protein: CSVGLAFQETQYF.

The chain carries TRBV9 and TRBJ2-1, with D hard to call. Trimming stripped 2 bases from V and 0 bases from J, with 9 bases between. This CDR3 is 15 amino acids long. CDR1 and CDR2 from the germline V gene are SGDLS and YYNGEE. The CDR3, as DNA: TGTGCCAGCAGCGTTACTGGGGACTCCTACAATGAGCAGTTCTTC. Its translation: CASSVTGDSYNEQFF. The full variable domain, its missing parts supplied by reference TRBV9 and TRBJ2-1, is DSGVTQTPKHLITATGQRVTLRCSPRSGDLSVYWYQQSLDQGLQFLIQYYNGEERAKGNILERFSAQQFPDLHSELNLSSLELGDSALYFCASSVTGDSYNEQFFGPGTRLTVL.

The chain employs TRBV29-1 and TRBJ1-2, with TRBD1 matching over 7 bases. The CDR3 runs 12 residues. The V gene end was trimmed by 1 base and the J gene end by 10 bases; junction bases not matched to a gene: 6. Germline V gives CDR1 SQVTM, CDR2 ANQGSEA. In DNA, the CDR3 is TGCAGCGTTGAAGGGGGGGGACAGACCTACACCTTC. Amino acids: CSVEGGGQTYTF. Filled out from reference TRBV29-1 and TRBJ1-2, the complete variable domain reads SAVISQKPSRDICQRGTSLTIQCQVDSQVTMMFWYRQQPGQSLTLIATANQGSEATYESGFVIDKFPISRPNLTFSTLTVSNMSPEDSSIYLCSVEGGGQTYTFGSGTRLTVV.

This clone was counted many times. The chain has TRBV7-9 and TRBJ2-4; D gene unclear. This CDR3 spans 14 amino acids. The germline V gene encodes CDR1 SEHNR and CDR2 FQNEAQ (reference sequence). Trimming took 1 base from V and 6 from J, leaving 10 bases between them. CDR3 DNA: TGTGCCAGCAGCTTAGGGGAATCGGGAAACATTCAGTACTTC. Amino acid sequence: CASSLGESGNIQYF. The whole variable domain, filled in from reference TRBV7-9 and TRBJ2-4, reads DTGVSQNPRHKITKRGQNVTFRCDPISEHNRLYWYRQTLGQGPEFLTYFQNEAQLEKSRLLSDRFSAERPKGSFSTLEIQRTEQGDSAMYLCASSLGESGNIQYFGAGTRLSVL.

The rearrangement uses TRBV5-1 and TRBJ2-3, with D unclear. CDR1 is SGHRS and CDR2 is YFSETQ in the germline V gene. The CDR3 consists of 15 residues. V was trimmed by 0 bases and J by 1 base, leaving 9 bases between them. CDR3 sequence reads: CASSLATIGTDTQYF. The CDR3 region has the DNA TGCGCCAGCAGCTTGGCCACTATCGGCACAGATACGCAGTATTTT.

This clone was observed a few times. Other DNA sequences in this specimen translate into the identical CDR3. This chain connects TRBV5-1 to TRBJ2-7, with D uncertain. The germline V and J ends were trimmed by 0 bases and 2 bases, with 3 bases remaining between them. Germline CDR1 SGHRS, CDR2 YFSETQ. CDR3 length: 12 residues. Written as DNA, the CDR3 is TGCGCCAGCAGCTTGGGAACCTACGAGCAGTACTTC. It encodes CASSLGTYEQYF.